Shown below are 29 T cell receptor beta chains from a single sample sequenced in a study of spatial heterogeneity in lung cancer. Time point given: sample taken at primary tumor resection. From the 5' RACE reads, TCRdb called clonotypes with MiXCR, one entry per CDR3 protein. The profile shows under 7,500 distinct CDR3 sequences, 17% of them singletons. Overall study findings and caveats: Tumors with more nonsynonymous mutations had more expanded intratumoral alpha and beta TCRs.

Which antigens these TCRs recognize remains unknown. Specimen: lung tumor tissue, collected at surgery. The receptors here all came from a male donor with early-stage non-small cell lung cancer.

V and J are TRBV27 and TRBJ2-3; the match to TRBD2 covers 11 bases. J was trimmed by 3 bases and V by 3 bases; bases with no gene match: 2. In germline, CDR1 is MNHEY, CDR2 SMNVEV (reference sequence). The CDR3 is made up of 15 amino acids. CDR3 coding DNA: TGTGCCAGCAGTTTTAGCGGGAGGGCGACAGATACGCAGTATTTT. It yields the protein CASSFSGRATDTQYF.

Regarding this clonotype: One end of the junction does not line up with germline, which may come from a read error. The J gene is TRBJ1-1, the V gene TRBV12-3 or TRBV12-4, with a tentative D call TRBD1 (5 bases). CDR3 length: 15 residues. CDR3 amino acids: CASSLSGTSDTEAFF. DNA for the CDR3: TGTGCCAGCAGTCTCTCAGGGACCTCGGACACCGAAGCTTTCTTT.

This clonotype is a singleton in its sample. The J gene is TRBJ2-3, the V gene TRBV5-4; 10 positions match TRBD2. The germline V gene encodes CDR1 SGHNT and CDR2 YYREEE (reference sequence). Trimming cost V 0 bases and J 2 bases; bases outside gene matches: 6. The CDR3 spans 17 residues. Here the CDR3 reads CASSLGSSGRLTDTQYF. The DNA of the CDR3 is TGTGCCAGCAGCTTGGGTTCTAGCGGGAGACTCACAGATACGCAGTATTTT.

The chain employs TRBV7-3 and TRBJ1-1, with a weak D call TRBD1 (5 bases). The CDR3 runs to 13 residues. Trimming took off 9 bases at V and 7 bases at J, with 18 bases between the two ends. The germline V gene encodes CDR1 SGHTA and CDR2 FQGTGA. The chain's CDR3 is CASAPKLGGEAFF. The CDR3 bases are TGTGCCAGTGCTCCAAAGCTCGGGGGTGAAGCTTTCTTT.

This clonotype was detected many times. The rearrangement uses TRBV12-3 or TRBV12-4 and TRBJ2-3, with 7 positions matching TRBD2. The CDR3 is 13 amino acids. After removal of 5 bases from V and 3 bases from J, the junction contained 2 bases not matched to a gene. Written as DNA, the CDR3 is TGTGCCAGCAGTCGGGACTATACAGATACGCAGTATTTT. Amino acids: CASSRDYTDTQYF.

This clonotype is labeled as medium-sized (0.01 to 0.1%). The chain uses TRBV5-6 and TRBJ1-5; D not resolved. CDR1 is SGHDT, CDR2 YYEEEE, per germline. Trimming took 1 base from V and 7 from J, leaving 12 bases between them. The CDR3 sequence is 14 residues long. The CDR3 DNA sequence: TGTGCCAGCAGCTTGAGGTGGCAGGACCAGCCCCAGCATTTT. Its protein product is CASSLRWQDQPQHF. The variable domain in full, completed from reference TRBV5-6 and TRBJ1-5, reads DAGVTQSPTHLIKTRGQQVTLRCSPKSGHDTVSWYQQALGQGPQFIFQYYEEEERQRGNFPDRFSGHQFPNYSSELNVNALLLGDSALYLCASSLRWQDQPQHFGDGTRLSIL.

By share, this clonotype counts as medium-sized. This chain links TRBV5-4 with TRBJ1-2; unclear D gene. The CDR3 has 15 residues. From germline, CDR1 is SGHNT and CDR2 YYREEE (reference sequence). Trimming pared 0 bases from V and 8 bases from J, leaving 17 bases between. DNA for the CDR3: TGTGCCAGCAGCTTGGATCCCTCCGCGGGTGACGGCTACACCTTC. It codes for CASSLDPSAGDGYTF.

In its sample, this clonotype ranks as medium-sized. The rearrangement uses TRBV27 and TRBJ1-1, with D maybe TRBD1 (5 bases). Germline V gene lookup returns CDR1 MNHEY and CDR2 SMNVEV (reference sequence). V was clipped by 3 bases and J by 1 base, with 12 bases between them. The CDR3 loop spans 15 amino acids. CDR3 bases: TGTGCCAGCAGTTTGACGACAGCCTGGAACACTGAAGCTTTCTTT. Protein sequence: CASSLTTAWNTEAFF.

Ten or more counts support this clonotype. The chain is built from TRBV28 and TRBJ2-1; D ambiguous. V lost 5 bases and J lost 6, with 2 bases in between. The CDR3 is made up of 10 amino acids. The germline CDR1 and CDR2 sequences are MDHEN and SYDVKM. CDR3 sequence (DNA): TGTGCCAGCAGTGGCAATGAGCAGTTCTTC. This sequence encodes CASSGNEQFF. Filled out from reference TRBV28 and TRBJ2-1, the complete variable domain reads DVKVTQSSRYLVKRTGEKVFLECVQDMDHENMFWYRQDPGLGLRLIYFSYDVKMKEKGDIPEGYSVSREKKERFSLILESASTNQTSMYLCASSGNEQFFGPGTRLTVL.

The V call is TRBV7-3, the J call TRBJ2-1, with a tentative D call TRBD1 (6 bases). The CDR3 runs to 15 residues. From germline, CDR1 is SGHTA and CDR2 FQGTGA. Trimming left V 0 bases short and J 4 bases short, with 10 bases between. The CDR3 region has the DNA TGTGCCAGCAGCTTAACGCCAGGGGCTTACAATGAGCAGTTCTTC. Its translation is CASSLTPGAYNEQFF.

This clonotype showed up many times. This chain links TRBV20-1 with TRBJ1-2, with a weak D call TRBD1 (6 bases). CDR1 is DFQATT and CDR2 is SNEGSKA in the germline V gene (reference sequence). CDR3 length: 11 amino acids. Trimming cost V 3 bases and J 6 bases, with 8 bases left between them. The CDR3 reads CSASNRDGYTF. CDR3 nucleotide sequence: TGCAGTGCTAGCAACAGGGATGGCTACACCTTC.

Relative to its sample, this clonotype is medium-sized (0.01 to 0.1%). The chain links TRBV7-9 to TRBJ2-7; 10 bases are shared with TRBD1. Unmatched junction bases numbered 11, after V lost 3 bases and J lost 3 bases. Germline V gene lookup returns CDR1 SEHNR and CDR2 FQNEAQ (reference sequence). This CDR3 has 17 amino acids. The CDR3 spells CASSLRLPGQGYYEQYF. CDR3 nucleotides: TGTGCCAGCAGCTTGCGGCTACCGGGACAGGGGTACTACGAGCAGTACTTC.

This clonotype was picked up many times. V and J are TRBV24-1 and TRBJ2-3, with 10 bases that match TRBD2. CDR3 length: 17 residues. Germline V lookup: CDR1 KGHDR, CDR2 SFDVKD. V lost 2 bases, J lost 2 bases, and 6 bases stayed unmatched. The CDR3: CATSDSQTSGLTDTQYF. CDR3 DNA: TGTGCCACCAGTGATTCCCAGACTAGCGGGCTCACAGATACGCAGTATTTT.

By share, this clonotype ranks as medium-sized. The chain couples TRBV7-3 to TRBJ2-1, with 7 bases lining up with TRBD2. The CDR3 contains 14 residues. The germline gives CDR1 SGHTA, CDR2 FQGTGA. V shed 5 bases and J 8 bases; nucleotides not matched to a gene: 9. CDR3 sequence: CASSPGGEWDEQFF. CDR3 in DNA: TGTGCCAGCAGCCCTGGGGGGGAATGGGATGAGCAGTTCTTC.

This clonotype was seen ten or more times. The chain recombines TRBV29-1 with TRBJ2-5, with TRBD1 as a possible D gene (5 bases). The CDR3 contains 13 residues. V was trimmed by 3 bases and J by 4 bases, leaving 12 bases between them. Germline V gene data show CDR1 as SQVTM and CDR2 as ANQGSEA. The CDR3 sequence is CSVELDTRETQYF. The DNA of the CDR3 is TGCAGCGTTGAGTTGGACACCAGAGAGACCCAGTACTTC.

By share, this clonotype counts as medium-sized. The rearrangement uses TRBV30 and TRBJ1-5; 9 positions agree with TRBD1. Germline trimming cut 3 bases from V and 6 bases from J; bases unmatched to any gene: 15. The CDR3 is 17 residues long. Germline CDR1 is GTSNPN and CDR2 is SVGIG (reference sequence). The CDR3 nucleotides read TGTGCCTGGAGGGGACAGGGTAAAGGTATCGTTGGTCAGCCCCAGCATTTT. Protein: CAWRGQGKGIVGQPQHF. Combining the CDR3 with reference TRBV30 and TRBJ1-5 gives the whole variable domain SQTIHQWPATLVQPVGSPLSLECTVEGTSNPNLYWYRQAAGRGLQLLFYSVGIGQISSEVPQNLSASRPQDRQFILSSKKLLLSDSGFYLCAWRGQGKGIVGQPQHFGDGTRLSIL.

This clonotype qualifies as large. The chain employs TRBV20-1 and TRBJ1-5; TRBD1 agrees at 7 bases. Looked up from germline, CDR1 is DFQATT and CDR2 is SNEGSKA (reference sequence). The CDR3 extends over 13 amino acids. V trimming: 5 bases; J trimming: 4 bases; junction bases outside the gene matches: 5. CDR3 in DNA: TGCAGTGCTCAACCGACAGGGAATCAGCCCCAGCATTTT. It yields the protein CSAQPTGNQPQHF.

The chain combines TRBV7-9 with TRBJ2-7; D gene uncertain. In germline, CDR1 is SEHNR, CDR2 FQNEAQ (reference sequence). CDR3 size: 14 residues. V was clipped by 2 bases and J by 2 bases, with 10 bases between them. The CDR3 DNA sequence: TGTGCCAGCAGCTTATCAACAGCTACCTACGAGCAGTACTTC. Translated, it gives CASSLSTATYEQYF.

This clonotype showed up many times. The chain couples TRBV7-6 to TRBJ2-1; 10 bases fit TRBD2. Germline values: CDR1 SGHVS, CDR2 FNYEAQ. The trim removed 5 bases at V and 8 bases at J, leaving 18 bases unmatched. The length of the CDR3 is 18 residues. This chain's CDR3 is CASSPRTSGGGSLDEQFF. CDR3 DNA: TGTGCCAGCAGCCCGCGGACTAGCGGAGGGGGGTCGTTGGATGAGCAGTTCTTC.

This clonotype was seen many times. The V and J genes are TRBV7-3 and TRBJ2-1; 8 bases agree with TRBD1. Per germline, CDR1 SGHTA and CDR2 FQGTGA. V was pared by 2 bases and J by 4 bases, with 1 base of the junction left unmatched. The CDR3 loop spans 14 amino acids. The CDR3 DNA sequence: TGTGCCAGCAGCTTAGGGACAGGTTACAATGAGCAGTTCTTC. This codes for CASSLGTGYNEQFF.

This clonotype is medium-sized (0.01 to 0.1%) within its sample. This chain joins TRBV2 and TRBJ2-1; 12 bases fit TRBD2. The length of the CDR3 is 17 residues. CDR1 is SNHLY and CDR2 is FYNNEI in the germline V gene. After removal of 6 bases from V and 11 bases from J, the junction contained 17 bases not matched to a gene. The CDR3 spells CASSRMGALAGGSQQFF. For the CDR3, the DNA is TGTGCCAGCAGCCGAATGGGGGCTCTAGCGGGAGGGAGCCAGCAGTTCTTC.

This clonotype was counted a few times. V is TRBV6-1 and J is TRBJ1-3; possible D gene TRBD1, 6 bases. The CDR3 has 15 amino acids. The V gene lost 0 bases and the J gene lost 4 bases, with 10 bases spanning the gap. The germline CDR1 and CDR2 sequences are MNHNS and SASEGT. Written as DNA, the CDR3 is TGTGCCAGCAGTGAAGCGAGGACAGAAGGAAACACCATATATTTT. It encodes CASSEARTEGNTIYF.

The chain is built from TRBV29-1 and TRBJ2-1; D gene uncertain. The V end lost 2 bases, the J end lost 4 bases, and 3 bases lay between the germline ends. Germline-derived CDR1 and CDR2 are SQVTM and ANQGSEA. The CDR3 is made up of 11 amino acids. The CDR3, as DNA: TGCAGCGTTGAACAGTACAATGAGCAGTTCTTC. Its protein product is CSVEQYNEQFF.

By sample fraction, this clonotype is medium-sized (0.01 to 0.1%). V usage is TRBV11-2 and J usage is TRBJ1-2; 8 bases are shared with TRBD1. V shed 0 bases, J shed 3 bases, and the junction held 9 bases outside the gene matches. CDR3 length equals 17 residues. Germline V gene data show CDR1 as SGHAT and CDR2 as FQNNGV. For the CDR3, the DNA is TGTGCCAGCAGCTTAGATCCCAGGGGGCTTGAAGACTATGGCTACACCTTC. Translated, it gives CASSLDPRGLEDYGYTF.

In this sample, this clonotype is medium-sized (0.01 to 0.1%). V gene TRBV6-6 combines with J gene TRBJ1-5; D gene uncertain. Looked up from germline, CDR1 is MNHNY and CDR2 is SVGAGI (reference sequence). The CDR3 contains 14 residues. V dropped 2 bases and J dropped 7 bases, with 12 bases sitting between them. CDR3 bases: TGTGCCAGCAGTTACGACCGTAAGGGACAGCCCCAGCATTTT. It encodes CASSYDRKGQPQHF.

Judged by abundance, this clonotype is medium-sized. The chain employs TRBV14 and TRBJ2-2; D is unclear. The V end was cut by 3 bases, the J end by 4 bases, with 6 bases between. The germline CDR1 and CDR2 sequences are SGHDN and FVKESK. The CDR3 is 13 amino acids. CDR3 nucleotide sequence: TGTGCCAGCAGCCAGCAGCCCACCGGGGAGCTGTTTTTT. Its translation is CASSQQPTGELFF. Using reference TRBV14 and TRBJ2-2 for the parts outside the CDR3, the full variable domain is EAGVTQFPSHSVIEKGQTVTLRCDPISGHDNLYWYRRVMGKEIKFLLHFVKESKQDESGMPNNRFLAERTGGTYSTLKVQPAELEDSGVYFCASSQQPTGELFFGEGSRLTVL.

This clonotype ranks as medium-sized (0.01 to 0.1%). The CDR3 nucleotides are TGTGCCAGCAGCCCAGGACAGGGGTTCTACGAGCAGTACTTC. Amino acids: CASSPGQGFYEQYF. The gene calls are TRBV7-8 and TRBJ2-7, with 9 bases aligning to TRBD1. Germline V gene lookup returns CDR1 SGHVS and CDR2 FQNEAQ. The CDR3 is 14 residues long. V lost 5 bases, J lost 3 bases, and 5 bases stayed unmatched. The variable domain in full, with the rest retrieved from reference TRBV7-8 and TRBJ2-7, is GAGVSQSPRYKVAKRGQDVALRCDPISGHVSLFWYQQALGQGPEFLTYFQNEAQLDKSGLPSDRFFAERPEGSVSTLKIQRTQQEDSAVYLCASSPGQGFYEQYFGPGTRLTVT.

This clonotype ranks as medium-sized. This chain uses TRBV7-3 with TRBJ2-5; D may be TRBD2 (6 bases). V was cut by 0 bases and J by 4 bases, with 9 bases left in between. CDR1 and CDR2 from the germline V gene are SGHTA and FQGTGA. The CDR3 is made up of 14 amino acids. The CDR3 region is CASSLTGGGETQYF. The CDR3 region has the DNA TGTGCCAGCAGCTTAACGGGAGGCGGAGAGACCCAGTACTTC.

This clonotype was detected a few times. A much larger clone differs by one base, so this may be a read error. V gene TRBV6-1 combines with J gene TRBJ2-1; maybe TRBD2 (5 bases). The germline CDR1 and CDR2 sequences are MNHNS and SASEGT. The CDR3 sequence is 13 residues long. The CDR3 bases are TGTGCCAACAGTGCCGGGGTTTACAATGAGCAGTTCTTC. Protein: CANSAGVYNEQFF.